This T cell receptor (beta chain) emerged from a study of T-cell reconstitution after alpha-beta-depleted transplantation in children. The CDR3 contains 15 residues. The V end lost 5 bases, the J end lost 2 bases, and 13 bases lay between the germline ends. Looked up from germline, CDR1 is SGHTA and CDR2 is FQGNSA. Preparing the TCRbeta library involved the use of unique molecular identifiers. One entry per CDR3 protein, called by TCRdb with MiXCR from the PCR reads. The top ten hold about 35% of the sample, which has 450,000 to 700,000 distinct CDR3 sequences, roughly 27% seen once. The sequence came from a boy in the first two years of life with Wiskott-Aldrich syndrome, due to receive a stem cell transplant. The sample in question was PBMCs, obtained before TCRalphabeta/CD19-depleted stem cell transplant. The V gene is TRBV7-2, the J gene TRBJ2-1; D might be TRBD1 (5 bases). The CDR3 DNA follows: TGTGCCAGCAGCCAGGGATTTGGGACCTACAATGAGCAGTTCTTC. As protein: CASSQGFGTYNEQFF.